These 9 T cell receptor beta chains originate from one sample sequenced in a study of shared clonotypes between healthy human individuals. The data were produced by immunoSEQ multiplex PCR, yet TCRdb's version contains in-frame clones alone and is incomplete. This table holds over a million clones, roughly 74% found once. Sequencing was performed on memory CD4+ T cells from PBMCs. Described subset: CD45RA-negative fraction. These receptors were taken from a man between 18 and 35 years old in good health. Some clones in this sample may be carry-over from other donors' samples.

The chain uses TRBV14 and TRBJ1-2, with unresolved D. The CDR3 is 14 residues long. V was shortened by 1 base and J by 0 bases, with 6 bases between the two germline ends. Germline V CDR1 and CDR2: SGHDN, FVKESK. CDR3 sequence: CASSQVAANYGYTF. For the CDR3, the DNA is TGTGCCAGCAGCCAAGTGGCAGCTAACTATGGCTACACCTTC.

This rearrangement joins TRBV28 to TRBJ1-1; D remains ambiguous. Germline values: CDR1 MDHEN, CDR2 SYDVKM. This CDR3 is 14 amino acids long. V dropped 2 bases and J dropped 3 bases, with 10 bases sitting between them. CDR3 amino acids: CASSLGFGDTEAFF. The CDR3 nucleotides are TGTGCCAGCAGTTTAGGTTTCGGAGACACTGAAGCTTTCTTT. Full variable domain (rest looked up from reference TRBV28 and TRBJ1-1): DVKVTQSSRYLVKRTGEKVFLECVQDMDHENMFWYRQDPGLGLRLIYFSYDVKMKEKGDIPEGYSVSREKKERFSLILESASTNQTSMYLCASSLGFGDTEAFFGQGTRLTVV.

Written as DNA, the CDR3 is TGTGCCAGTAGACGGGACAGCTACAATGAGCAGTTCTTC. It translates to CASRRDSYNEQFF. The chain links TRBV19 to TRBJ2-1, with TRBD1 identical over 7 bases. V shed 6 bases and J 3 bases; nucleotides not matched to a gene: 2. CDR1 is LNHDA and CDR2 is SQIVND in the germline V gene (reference sequence). The CDR3 length is 13 residues. The complete variable domain, with remaining parts taken from reference TRBV19 and TRBJ2-1, reads DGGITQSPKYLFRKEGQNVTLSCEQNLNHDAMYWYRQDPGQGLRLIYYSQIVNDFQKGDIAEGYSVSREKKESFPLTVTSAQKNPTAFYLCASRRDSYNEQFFGPGTRLTVL.

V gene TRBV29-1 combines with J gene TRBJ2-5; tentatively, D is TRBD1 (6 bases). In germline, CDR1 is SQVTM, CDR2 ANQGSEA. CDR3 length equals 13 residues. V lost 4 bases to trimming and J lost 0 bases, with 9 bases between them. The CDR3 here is CSVVRTDQETQYF. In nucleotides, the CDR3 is TGCAGCGTTGTTCGGACAGACCAAGAGACCCAGTACTTC.

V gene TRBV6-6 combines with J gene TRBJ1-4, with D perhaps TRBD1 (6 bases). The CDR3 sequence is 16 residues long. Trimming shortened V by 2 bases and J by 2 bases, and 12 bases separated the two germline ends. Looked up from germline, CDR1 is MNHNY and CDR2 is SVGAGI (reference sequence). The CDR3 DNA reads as TGTGCCAGCAGTTACGGGGGGGCCCTGACTAATGAAAAACTGTTTTTT. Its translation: CASSYGGALTNEKLFF.

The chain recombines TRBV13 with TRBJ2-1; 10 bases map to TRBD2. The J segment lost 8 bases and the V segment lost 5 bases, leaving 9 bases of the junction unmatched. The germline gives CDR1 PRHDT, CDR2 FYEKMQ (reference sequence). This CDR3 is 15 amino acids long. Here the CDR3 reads CASSTSSGSRDEQFF. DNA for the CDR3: TGTGCCAGCAGCACCTCTAGCGGGAGTAGGGATGAGCAGTTCTTC.

CDR3 protein: CASSPFSREAFF. For the CDR3, the DNA is TGTGCCAGTAGCCCGTTCAGTCGTGAAGCTTTCTTT. The chain carries TRBV19 and TRBJ1-1; D not resolved. CDR3 length: 12 residues. Germline V gives CDR1 LNHDA, CDR2 SQIVND (reference sequence). V was clipped by 6 bases and J by 7 bases, with 12 bases between them.

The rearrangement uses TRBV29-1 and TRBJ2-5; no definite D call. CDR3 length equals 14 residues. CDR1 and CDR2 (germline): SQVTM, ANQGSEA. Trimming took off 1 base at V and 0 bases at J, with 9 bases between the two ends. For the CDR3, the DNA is TGCAGCGTTGAAGGAGGACGTTACCAAGAGACCCAGTACTTC. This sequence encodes CSVEGGRYQETQYF.

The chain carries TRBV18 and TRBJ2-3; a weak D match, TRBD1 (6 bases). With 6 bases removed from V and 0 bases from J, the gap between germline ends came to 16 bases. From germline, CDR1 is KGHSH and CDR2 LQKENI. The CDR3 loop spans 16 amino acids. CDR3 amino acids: CASSPTSQGSTDTQYF. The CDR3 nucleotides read TGTGCCAGCTCGCCTACGTCACAGGGAAGCACAGATACGCAGTATTTT.